Listed here is a single T cell receptor (beta chain). Its antigen is as yet unknown. This entry belongs to a study of T cells in localized non-small cell lung cancer. Findings and caveats of the study: Without multi-region sequencing, intratumor heterogeneity could not be excluded. Longer overall survival was linked to higher blood T cell density. A median of about 60 of the top 100 tumor clones appeared in adjacent lung, which was paired and uninvolved.

V was pared by 0 bases and J by 5 bases, with 7 bases of the junction left unmatched. This CDR3 region has 16 residues. Germline V gives CDR1 SGHRS, CDR2 YFSETQ. TCRdb's table, derived via immunoSEQ multiplex PCR, lists solely in-frame clones and lacks some. Of tens of thousands of clones detected, about 91% appear once; the ten largest clones hold roughly 9.5%. The chain combines TRBV5-1 with TRBJ2-1; the match to TRBD2 covers 8 bases. This clonotype was obtained from a woman aged 35 to 70 with stage III lung adenocarcinoma. This specimen was peripheral blood mononuclear cells, taken before any cancer treatment. CDR3 coding DNA: TGCGCCAGCAGCTTGGAAACTAGCGGAAGAAACAATGAGCAGTTCTTC. Residues: CASSLETSGRNNEQFF. Looking up the rest from reference TRBV5-1 and TRBJ2-1 gives the full variable domain: KAGVTQTPRYLIKTRGQQVTLSCSPISGHRSVSWYQQTPGQGLQFLFEYFSETQRNKGNFPGRFSGRQFSNSRSEMNVSTLELGDSALYLCASSLETSGRNNEQFFGPGTRLTVL.